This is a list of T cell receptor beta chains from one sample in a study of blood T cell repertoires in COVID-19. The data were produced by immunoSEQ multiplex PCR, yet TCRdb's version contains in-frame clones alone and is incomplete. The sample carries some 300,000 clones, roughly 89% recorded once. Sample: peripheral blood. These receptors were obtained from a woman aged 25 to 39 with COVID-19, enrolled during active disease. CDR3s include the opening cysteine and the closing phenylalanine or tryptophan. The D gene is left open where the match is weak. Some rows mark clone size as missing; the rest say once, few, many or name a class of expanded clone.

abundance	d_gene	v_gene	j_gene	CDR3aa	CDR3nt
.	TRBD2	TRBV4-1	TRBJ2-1	CASSQKRLADNNEQFF	TGCGCCAGCAGCCAAAAGAGACTAGCGGACAACAATGAGCAGTTCTTC
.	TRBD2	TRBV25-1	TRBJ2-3	CASGGILADLTDTQYF	TGTGCCAGCGGGGGGATTCTAGCGGACCTCACAGATACGCAGTATTTT
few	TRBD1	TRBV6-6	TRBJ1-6	CASSSTGVGSPLHF	TGTGCCAGCAGCTCGACAGGGGTAGGTTCACCCCTCCACTTT
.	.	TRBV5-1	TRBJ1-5	CASSLGGEGPQHF	TGCGCCAGCAGCTTGGGAGGAGAAGGGCCCCAGCATTTT
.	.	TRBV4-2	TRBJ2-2	CASSPPLGQYTGELFF	TGTGCCAGCAGCCCCCCCCTCGGACAGTACACCGGGGAGCTGTTTTTT
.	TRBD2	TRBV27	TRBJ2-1	CASSWGGHNEQFF	TGTGCCAGCAGTTGGGGGGGACACAATGAGCAGTTCTTC
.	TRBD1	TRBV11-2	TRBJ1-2	CASSHQGQYGYTF	TGTGCCAGCAGCCATCAGGGACAGTATGGCTACACCTTC
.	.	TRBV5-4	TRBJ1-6	CASSGRTPGNSPLHF	TGTGCCAGCAGCGGACGGACTCCTGGTAATTCACCCCTCCACTTT
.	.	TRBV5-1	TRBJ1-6	CASSLPGNNSPLHF	TGCGCCAGCAGCTTGCCGGGGAATAATTCACCCCTCCACTTT
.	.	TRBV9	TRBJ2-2	CASSVVSDTGELFF	TGTGCCAGCAGCGTAGTGTCGGACACCGGGGAGCTGTTTTTT
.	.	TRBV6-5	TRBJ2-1	CASSYRGRRIDEQFF	TGTGCCAGCAGTTACCGCGGCCGGCGGATAGATGAGCAGTTCTTC
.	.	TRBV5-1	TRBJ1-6	CASSLAHSPSPLHF	TGCGCCAGCAGCTTGGCGCACAGCCCCTCACCCCTCCACTTT
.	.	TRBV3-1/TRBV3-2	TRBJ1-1	CASSQAQSNTEAFF	TGTGCCAGCAGCCAAGCCCAGTCGAACACTGAAGCTTTCTTT
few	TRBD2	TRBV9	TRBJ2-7	CASSSVSGGVVEQYF	TGTGCCAGCAGCTCAGTTAGCGGGGGGGTTGTCGAGCAGTACTTC
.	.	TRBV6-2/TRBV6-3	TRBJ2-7	CASSYFLERYEQYF	TGTGCCAGCAGTTACTTTCTAGAGAGGTACGAGCAGTACTTC
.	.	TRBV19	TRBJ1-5	CASSIFGSLVPQHF	TGTGCCAGTAGTATCTTCGGTTCCCTGGTGCCCCAGCATTTT
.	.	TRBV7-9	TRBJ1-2	CASSTTWGYTF	TGTGCCAGCAGCACCACATGGGGCTACACCTTC
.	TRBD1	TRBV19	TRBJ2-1	CASSTGQGIVNEQFF	TGTGCCAGTAGTACCGGACAGGGAATAGTTAATGAGCAGTTCTTC
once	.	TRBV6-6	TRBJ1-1	CASSQLGANTEAFF	TGTGCCAGCAGTCAGTTAGGGGCAAACACTGAAGCTTTCTTT
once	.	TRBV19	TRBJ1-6	CASSMSWERSNSPLHF	TGTGCCAGTAGTATGAGCTGGGAGAGAAGTAATTCACCCCTCCACTTT
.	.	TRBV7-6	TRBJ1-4	CASSLSEELFF	TGTGCCAGCAGCTTATCTGAGGAACTGTTTTTT
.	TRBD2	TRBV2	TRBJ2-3	CASRPPSGGTDTQYF	TGTGCCAGCAGACCTCCTAGCGGCGGCACAGATACGCAGTATTTT
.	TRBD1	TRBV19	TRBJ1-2	CASSTDRGRGYTF	TGTGCCAGTAGTACAGACAGGGGTCGCGGCTACACCTTC
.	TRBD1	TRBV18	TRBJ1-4	CASSERQGGKLFF	TGTGCCAGCTCAGAGCGACAGGGGGGAAAACTGTTTTTT
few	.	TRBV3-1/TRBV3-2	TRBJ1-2	CASSQGYEGYTF	TGTGCCAGCAGCCAAGGGTACGAGGGCTACACCTTC
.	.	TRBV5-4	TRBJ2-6	CASSLGVSGANVLTF	TGTGCCAGCAGCTTGGGAGTCTCTGGGGCCAACGTCCTGACTTTC
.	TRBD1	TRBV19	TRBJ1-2	CASREGATGRWSYTF	TGTGCCAGTAGAGAGGGGGCTACAGGGCGGTGGAGCTACACCTTC
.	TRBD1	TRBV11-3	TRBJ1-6	CASSLGGRNSPLHF	TGTGCCAGCAGCCTAGGGGGCCGGAATTCACCCCTCCACTTT
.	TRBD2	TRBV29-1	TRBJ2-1	CSVPDWAGGLYNEQFF	TGCAGCGTTCCGGATTGGGCGGGGGGGCTCTACAATGAGCAGTTCTTC
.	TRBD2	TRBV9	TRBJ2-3	CASSAHPPGLGVDTQYF	TGTGCCAGCAGCGCCCATCCCCCGGGACTAGGTGTGGATACGCAGTATTTT
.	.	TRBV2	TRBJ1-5	CASTRARDNQPQHF	TGTGCCAGCACGAGGGCACGGGACAATCAGCCCCAGCATTTT
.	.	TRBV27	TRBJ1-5	CASSEPGQPQHF	TGTGCCAGCTCCGAGCCGGGGCAGCCCCAGCATTTT
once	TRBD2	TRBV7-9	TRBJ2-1	CASSLGTSAYNEQFF	TGTGCCAGCAGCTTAGGGACTAGCGCCTACAATGAGCAGTTCTTC
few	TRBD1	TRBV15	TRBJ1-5	CATSRQTGGSNQPQHF	TGTGCCACCAGCAGACAAACAGGGGGTAGCAATCAGCCCCAGCATTTT
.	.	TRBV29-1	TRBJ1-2	CSAAVLYGYTF	TGCAGCGCCGCAGTCCTCTATGGCTACACCTTC
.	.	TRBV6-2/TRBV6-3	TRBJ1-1	CASSYSRVRMNTEAFF	TGTGCCAGCAGTTACTCTCGGGTGAGGATGAACACTGAAGCTTTCTTT
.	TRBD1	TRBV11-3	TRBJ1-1	CASSLGQGNTEAFF	TGTGCCAGCAGCCTGGGACAGGGGAACACTGAAGCTTTCTTT
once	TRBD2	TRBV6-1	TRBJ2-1	CASSETSGGADEQFF	TGTGCCAGCAGTGAGACTAGCGGGGGGGCAGATGAGCAGTTCTTC
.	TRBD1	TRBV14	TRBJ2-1	CASSPLRTGNNEQFF	TGTGCCAGCAGCCCATTGAGGACAGGGAACAATGAGCAGTTCTTC
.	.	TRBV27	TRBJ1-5	CASSRQARPNQPQHF	TGTGCCAGCAGTCGACAGGCGAGACCGAATCAGCCCCAGCATTTT
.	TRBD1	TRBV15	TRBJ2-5	CATSRDPMTTGRETQYF	TGTGCCACCAGCAGAGATCCCATGACGACAGGGCGGGAGACCCAGTACTTC
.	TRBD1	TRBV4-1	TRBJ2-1	CASSPHLRDRVNEQFF	TGCGCCAGCAGCCCTCACCTCCGGGACAGGGTCAATGAGCAGTTCTTC
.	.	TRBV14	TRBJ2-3	CASSHPGDTDTQYF	TGTGCCAGCAGCCACCCGGGGGACACAGATACGCAGTATTTT
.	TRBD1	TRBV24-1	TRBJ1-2	CATSDPDRDPTYGYTF	TGTGCCACCAGTGACCCGGACAGGGATCCAACCTATGGCTACACCTTC
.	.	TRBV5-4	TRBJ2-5	CASSSISLEGSLETQYF	TGTGCCAGCAGCTCCATCTCTCTGGAGGGTAGCTTGGAGACCCAGTACTTC
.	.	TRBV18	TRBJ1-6	CASSPGGGSPLHF	TGTGCCAGCTCACCCGGGGGAGGTTCACCCCTCCACTTT
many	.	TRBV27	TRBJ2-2	CASSLTGLLSGELFF	TGTGCCAGCAGTTTAACGGGACTGTTATCTGGGGAGCTGTTTTTT
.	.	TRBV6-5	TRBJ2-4	CASTYLAKNIQYF	TGTGCCAGCACTTACCTAGCCAAAAACATTCAGTACTTC
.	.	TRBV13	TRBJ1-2	CASSNLGAWGYTF	TGTGCCAGCAGCAATCTGGGGGCTTGGGGCTACACCTTC
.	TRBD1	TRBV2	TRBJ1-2	CASSAQGLDGYTF	TGTGCCAGCAGTGCACAGGGGTTGGATGGCTACACCTTC
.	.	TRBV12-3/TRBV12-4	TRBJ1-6	CASTPTEDSPLHF	TGTGCCAGCACCCCGACTGAGGATTCACCCCTCCACTTT
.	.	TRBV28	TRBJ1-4	CASSEQGPARNEKLFF	TGTGCCAGCAGCGAACAGGGTCCGGCCCGGAATGAAAAACTGTTTTTT
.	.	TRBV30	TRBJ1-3	CAGRSSGNTIYF	TGTGCCGGTAGGAGCTCTGGAAACACCATATATTTT
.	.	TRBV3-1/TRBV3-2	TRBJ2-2	CASVGQGGTGELFF	TGTGCCAGCGTTGGCCAGGGTGGCACCGGGGAGCTGTTTTTT